This entry concerns a single TCR beta chain. The entry originates in a study of T cell changes during pregnancy in multiple sclerosis. The method was immunoSEQ multiplex PCR; TCRdb's version includes in-frame clones alone and lacks a portion of them. The repertoire holds 40,000 to 55,000 clones, with roughly 91% as singletons. In germline, CDR1 is LGHNT, CDR2 FRNRAP. CDR3 size: 12 residues. V was trimmed by 5 bases and J by 4 bases, leaving 8 bases between them. Sequencing used CD4+ T cells from peripheral blood mononuclear cells, obtained in the second trimester of pregnancy. The chain is built from TRBV12-5 and TRBJ2-5; D is ambiguous. This TCR came from a female donor with multiple sclerosis, enrolled in a pregnancy study. In DNA, the CDR3 is TGTGCTAGTGGTCAGGAACCAGAGACCCAGTACTTC. Translation: CASGQEPETQYF.